Below are 27 T cell receptor beta chains sequenced from a single sample in a study of blood T cell repertoires in COVID-19. Repertoires were generated with immunoSEQ multiplex PCR, while TCRdb's copy carries only in-frame clones and drops some. The sample records 250,000 to 300,000 clones, 86% being singletons. What was sequenced was peripheral blood. The receptors derive from a woman between 70 and 85 years old with COVID-19, enrolled during active disease.

This chain uses TRBV5-6 with TRBJ2-7; 13 bases align to TRBD2. Germline V lookup: CDR1 SGHDT, CDR2 YYEEEE. This CDR3 has 17 residues. V shed 7 bases and J 4 bases; nucleotides not matched to a gene: 14. DNA for the CDR3: TGTGCCAGCTCTGGGACCCTGGGACTAGCGGGACCTTACGAGCAGTACTTC. Residues: CASSGTLGLAGPYEQYF.

The CDR3 DNA reads TGTGCCAGCAGTTTCCTGGCGGGGCACTCCTACAATGAGCAGTTCTTC. As protein: CASSFLAGHSYNEQFF. The chain couples TRBV27 to TRBJ2-1; tentatively, D is TRBD2 (6 bases). The CDR3 totals 16 residues. In germline, CDR1 is MNHEY, CDR2 SMNVEV (reference sequence). Trimming stripped 3 bases from V and 0 bases from J, with 12 bases between.

V gene TRBV6-2 or TRBV6-3 combines with J gene TRBJ1-1; 7 nucleotides match TRBD1. Trimming cost V 6 bases and J 5 bases; bases outside gene matches: 12. The CDR3 is 15 amino acids. The V gene's germline CDR1 is MNHEY and CDR2 SVGEGT. CDR3 sequence (DNA): TGTGCCAGCAGCCGCGTTATACAGGGGTTAACTGAAGCTTTCTTT. Its protein is CASSRVIQGLTEAFF.

This sequence joins TRBV15 and TRBJ1-2; 9 nucleotides align to TRBD1. J lost 6 bases, V lost 0 bases, and 2 bases had no gene match. This CDR3 is built from 14 residues. From germline, CDR1 is LNHNV and CDR2 YYDKDF (reference sequence). CDR3 nucleotide sequence: TGTGCCACCAGCAGAGAAGGGACAGGGAATGGCTACACCTTC. Its translation: CATSREGTGNGYTF.

This clone has just a few counts. The chain links TRBV7-3 to TRBJ1-3; TRBD1 might be the D (5 bases). The CDR3 runs 15 residues. CDR1 is SGHTA, CDR2 FQGTGA, per germline. Between the trimmed V and J ends, which lost 1 base and 4 bases, there was a span of 11 bases. CDR3 loop: CASSLRTGGGNTIYF. In DNA, the CDR3 is TGTGCCAGCAGCTTAAGGACCGGGGGAGGAAACACCATATATTTT.

V and J are TRBV11-2 and TRBJ2-1; the D gene is possibly TRBD1 (6 bases). Per the germline V gene, CDR1 is SGHAT and CDR2 is FQNNGV. The V end was cut by 3 bases, the J end by 6 bases, with 12 bases between. CDR3 length: 14 amino acids. The CDR3 DNA is TGTGCCAGCAGCTTCGTGGGGGCCCGCAATGAGCAGTTCTTC. Its translation is CASSFVGARNEQFF.

The table lists this clone with a few counts. The rearrangement uses TRBV6-2 or TRBV6-3 and TRBJ1-6; 9 bases are a match to TRBD1. Germline V gene data show CDR1 as MNHEY and CDR2 as SVGEGT. The length of the CDR3 is 17 residues. Trimming removed 5 bases from V and 7 bases from J; junction bases left unmatched: 12. The CDR3 sequence is CASSNAGTGRRNSPLHF. CDR3 nucleotide sequence: TGTGCCAGCAGTAACGCCGGGACAGGGAGACGGAATTCACCCCTCCACTTT.

The chain is built from TRBV3-1 (or the pseudogene TRBV3-2) and TRBJ2-7, with a weak D call TRBD2 (5 bases). Germline CDR1 reads LGHDT; CDR2 reads YNNKEL (reference sequence). Trimming shortened V by 4 bases and J by 3 bases, and 16 bases separated the two germline ends. The CDR3 consists of 15 residues. Here the CDR3 DNA reads TGTGCCAGCAGCCCGAGGGAGTCGCGATACTACGAGCAGTACTTC. It codes for CASSPRESRYYEQYF.

The chain employs TRBV23-1 and TRBJ1-1, with 9 bases identical to TRBD1. TRBV23-1 is reported as an ORF; its role is uncertain. This CDR3 is 15 amino acids long. Trimming removed 1 base from V and 9 bases from J; junction bases left unmatched: 9. DNA of the CDR3: TGCGCCAGCAGTCAATTTTCTCGGACAGGGGTGAAAGCTTTCTTT. The encoded protein is CASSQFSRTGVKAFF.

The chain joins TRBV28 to TRBJ1-3; possibly TRBD1 for D (5 bases). V shed 6 bases and J shed 0 bases, with 12 bases lying between them. The CDR3 totals 15 residues. Germline CDR1 and CDR2: MDHEN and SYDVKM. The CDR3 reads CASSVVGGSGNTIYF. The CDR3 bases are TGTGCCAGCAGCGTCGTGGGGGGCTCTGGAAACACCATATATTTT. The complete variable domain, with remaining parts taken from reference TRBV28 and TRBJ1-3, reads DVKVTQSSRYLVKRTGEKVFLECVQDMDHENMFWYRQDPGLGLRLIYFSYDVKMKEKGDIPEGYSVSREKKERFSLILESASTNQTSMYLCASSVVGGSGNTIYFGEGSWLTVV.

The chain links TRBV5-1 to TRBJ1-2; D call uncertain. V was pared by 0 bases and J by 6 bases, with 9 bases between. Germline lookup yields CDR1 SGHRS and CDR2 YFSETQ. The CDR3 has 13 residues. Here the CDR3 DNA reads TGCGCCAGCAGCTTGGCCAGGAACAATGGCTACACCTTC. Its translation: CASSLARNNGYTF.

This clone appeared once. The chain uses TRBV14 and TRBJ2-2; the D gene is possibly TRBD1 (6 bases). The V and J ends lost 1 base and 4 bases respectively, with 13 bases between them. The V gene's germline CDR1 is SGHDN and CDR2 FVKESK. The CDR3 covers 16 residues. Written as DNA, the CDR3 is TGTGCCAGCAGCCAAGGGACAGCCTTTACCACCGGGGAGCTGTTTTTT. It specifies CASSQGTAFTTGELFF. The full variable domain, with the rest looked up from reference TRBV14 and TRBJ2-2, is EAGVTQFPSHSVIEKGQTVTLRCDPISGHDNLYWYRRVMGKEIKFLLHFVKESKQDESGMPNNRFLAERTGGTYSTLKVQPAELEDSGVYFCASSQGTAFTTGELFFGEGSRLTVL.

This chain connects TRBV5-4 to TRBJ2-7; TRBD2 might be the D (6 bases). This CDR3 spans 14 amino acids. Trimming shortened V by 0 bases and J by 3 bases, and 10 bases separated the two germline ends. Germline V lookup: CDR1 SGHNT, CDR2 YYREEE (reference sequence). Here the CDR3 DNA reads TGTGCCAGCAGCTTGGGTTGGGGGGACTACGAGCAGTACTTC. Its protein is CASSLGWGDYEQYF.

The J gene is TRBJ1-1, the V gene TRBV5-1, with TRBD1 as a possible D gene (5 bases). This CDR3 comprises 11 residues. V shed 4 bases and J shed 7 bases, with 8 bases lying between them. Germline values: CDR1 SGHRS, CDR2 YFSETQ. DNA of the CDR3: TGCGCCAGCAGCCTGACAGTTGAAGCTTTCTTT. Translated: CASSLTVEAFF.

The chain links TRBV6-5 to TRBJ1-2; D unclear. V shed 6 bases and J shed 0 bases, with 11 bases lying between them. Germline V CDR1 and CDR2: MNHEY, SVGAGI. The CDR3 totals 14 residues. The CDR3 region is CASSPTTANYGYTF. The CDR3 DNA reads TGTGCCAGCAGCCCAACCACTGCTAACTATGGCTACACCTTC.

A few counts support this clone. The chain uses TRBV3-1 (or the pseudogene TRBV3-2) and TRBJ1-1; D call uncertain. This CDR3 has 14 amino acids. Per the germline V gene, CDR1 is LGHDT and CDR2 is YNNKEL (reference sequence). V gave up 1 base and J gave up 10 bases, with 16 bases separating them. CDR3 in DNA: TGTGCCAGCAGCCAAGCTAGCTCCGGGATACCAGCTTTCTTT. Protein: CASSQASSGIPAFF.

V usage is TRBV5-1 and J usage is TRBJ2-2; D might be TRBD2 (5 bases). Per germline, CDR1 SGHRS and CDR2 YFSETQ. The CDR3 loop spans 15 amino acids. Trimming took off 1 base at V and 0 bases at J, with 7 bases between the two ends. CDR3 region: CASSLTGTNTGELFF. CDR3 DNA: TGCGCCAGCAGCTTGACGGGGACGAACACCGGGGAGCTGTTTTTT. Based on the CDR3 plus reference TRBV5-1 and TRBJ2-2, the full variable domain is KAGVTQTPRYLIKTRGQQVTLSCSPISGHRSVSWYQQTPGQGLQFLFEYFSETQRNKGNFPGRFSGRQFSNSRSEMNVSTLELGDSALYLCASSLTGTNTGELFFGEGSRLTVL.

This chain connects TRBV5-1 to TRBJ2-5, with 10 positions matching TRBD1. Germline CDR1 and CDR2: SGHRS and YFSETQ. Trimming removed 3 bases from V and 2 bases from J; junction bases left unmatched: 7. The CDR3 runs to 16 residues. The CDR3 protein is CASSSGQGSLQETQYF. In DNA, the CDR3 is TGCGCCAGCAGCTCGGGACAGGGGTCACTACAAGAGACCCAGTACTTC.

A remark on this clone: The sample has other DNA sequences that encode this CDR3 too. V is TRBV2 and J is TRBJ2-7, with D possibly being TRBD2 (5 bases). V was pared by 4 bases and J by 0 bases, with 7 bases between. The CDR3 spans 13 residues. CDR1 and CDR2 from the germline V gene are SNHLY and FYNNEI. CDR3 in amino acids: CASSVGSSYEQYF. Here the CDR3 DNA reads TGTGCCAGCAGTGTGGGGAGCTCCTACGAGCAGTACTTC. Based on the CDR3 plus reference TRBV2 and TRBJ2-7, the full variable domain is EPEVTQTPSHQVTQMGQEVILRCVPISNHLYFYWYRQILGQKVEFLVSFYNNEISEKSEIFDDQFSVERPDGSNFTLKIRSTKLEDSAMYFCASSVGSSYEQYFGPGTRLTVT.

The chain links TRBV6-1 to TRBJ2-2; 9 nucleotides align to TRBD2. The junction had 9 bases not matched to a gene; V was cut back by 3 bases and J by 4 bases. The germline V gene encodes CDR1 MNHNS and CDR2 SASEGT. CDR3 size: 17 residues. CDR3 sequence (DNA): TGTGCCAGCAGTGACTATCCTAGCGGGGTGAGCACCGGGGAGCTGTTTTTT. Translated, it gives CASSDYPSGVSTGELFF.

The gene calls are TRBV19 and TRBJ2-3; tentatively, D is TRBD1 (6 bases). Germline assignment: CDR1 LNHDA and CDR2 SQIVND (reference sequence). The V end was cut by 3 bases, the J end by 11 bases, with 15 bases between. This CDR3 is 13 amino acids long. The CDR3 nucleotides are TGTGCCAGTAGTATTCCGTCAGGGGCTAAGCAGTATTTT. Its translation is CASSIPSGAKQYF. Filled out from reference TRBV19 and TRBJ2-3, the complete variable domain reads DGGITQSPKYLFRKEGQNVTLSCEQNLNHDAMYWYRQDPGQGLRLIYYSQIVNDFQKGDIAEGYSVSREKKESFPLTVTSAQKNPTAFYLCASSIPSGAKQYFGPGTRLTVL.

V is TRBV3-1 (or the pseudogene TRBV3-2) and J is TRBJ2-3; D is unclear. CDR3 length equals 14 residues. Germline CDR1 reads LGHDT; CDR2 reads YNNKEL (reference sequence). V was pared by 1 base and J by 2 bases, with 7 bases between. CDR3 sequence: CASSQVLNTDTQYF. The DNA of the CDR3 is TGTGCCAGCAGCCAAGTACTTAACACAGATACGCAGTATTTT.

This clone was counted between two and nine times. The chain has TRBV19 and TRBJ1-1; a weak D match, TRBD1 (5 bases). The length of the CDR3 is 15 residues. In germline, CDR1 is LNHDA, CDR2 SQIVND (reference sequence). Trimming left V 6 bases short and J 6 bases short, with 20 bases between. The CDR3: CASRRVQGLSPEAFF. CDR3 nucleotide sequence: TGTGCCAGTAGAAGGGTTCAGGGATTGAGCCCTGAAGCTTTCTTT.

The chain couples TRBV11-3 to TRBJ2-7, with D possibly matching TRBD1 (5 bases). V lost 1 base and J lost 2, with 6 bases in between. CDR3 length equals 13 residues. The germline CDR1 and CDR2 sequences are SGHNT and YENEEA. CDR3 region: CASSLGTPYEQYF. The CDR3 nucleotides are TGTGCCAGCAGCTTAGGGACACCCTACGAGCAGTACTTC.

The chain has TRBV3-1 (or the pseudogene TRBV3-2) and TRBJ1-2; D possibly corresponds to TRBD1 (6 bases). The CDR3 totals 15 residues. From germline, CDR1 is LGHDT and CDR2 YNNKEL (reference sequence). Trimming pared 4 bases from V and 3 bases from J, leaving 15 bases between. The CDR3 reads CASSPGQGPYYGYTF. Here the CDR3 DNA reads TGTGCCAGCAGCCCGGGGCAGGGGCCGTACTATGGCTACACCTTC.

The chain is built from TRBV5-1 and TRBJ2-7, with D unresolved. The CDR3 length is 13 residues. Germline V CDR1 and CDR2: SGHRS, YFSETQ. Trimming took off 4 bases at V and 3 bases at J, with 11 bases between the two ends. The CDR3 DNA is TGCGCCAGCAGCCGTGACAAGAACTACGAGCAGTACTTC. The encoded protein is CASSRDKNYEQYF.

The chain recombines TRBV5-1 with TRBJ2-7, with 11 bases aligning to TRBD1. Germline values: CDR1 SGHRS, CDR2 YFSETQ. V shed 0 bases and J 2 bases; nucleotides not matched to a gene: 4. This CDR3 region has 16 residues. The CDR3 protein is CASSLGPGQGAYEQYF. The CDR3 coding sequence is TGCGCCAGCAGCTTGGGTCCGGGACAGGGGGCCTACGAGCAGTACTTC. The whole variable domain, remainder taken from reference TRBV5-1 and TRBJ2-7, is KAGVTQTPRYLIKTRGQQVTLSCSPISGHRSVSWYQQTPGQGLQFLFEYFSETQRNKGNFPGRFSGRQFSNSRSEMNVSTLELGDSALYLCASSLGPGQGAYEQYFGPGTRLTVT.